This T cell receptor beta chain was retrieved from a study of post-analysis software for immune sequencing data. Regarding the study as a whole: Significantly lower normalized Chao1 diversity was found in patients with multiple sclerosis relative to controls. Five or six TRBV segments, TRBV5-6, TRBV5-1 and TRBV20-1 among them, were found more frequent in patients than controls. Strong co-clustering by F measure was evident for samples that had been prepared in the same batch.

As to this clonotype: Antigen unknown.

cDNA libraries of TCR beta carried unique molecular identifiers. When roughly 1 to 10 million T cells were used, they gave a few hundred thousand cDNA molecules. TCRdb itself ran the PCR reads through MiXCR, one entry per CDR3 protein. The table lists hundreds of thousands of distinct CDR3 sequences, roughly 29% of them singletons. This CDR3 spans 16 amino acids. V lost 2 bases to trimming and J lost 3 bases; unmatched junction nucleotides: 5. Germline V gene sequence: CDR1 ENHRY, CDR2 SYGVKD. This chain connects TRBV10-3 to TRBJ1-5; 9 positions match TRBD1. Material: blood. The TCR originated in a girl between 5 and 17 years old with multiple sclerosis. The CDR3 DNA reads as TGTGCCATCAGTGAGCCGGGGGACAGGGCCAATCAGCCCCAGCATTTT. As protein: CAISEPGDRANQPQHF.